This T cell receptor (beta chain) appears in the sequencing data of a study of T cells in Graves' hyperthyroidism and ophthalmopathy (dated by TCRdb to between 2018 and 2020). About the study as a whole: Peripheral blood samples were taken at initial diagnosis, before any treatment was given. A discovery cohort of about a hundred patients, roughly 45 with Graves' ophthalmopathy and 55 to 65 with stable Graves' hyperthyroidism, was used to find distinguishing TCR V-J signatures. An independent validation cohort of about 20 hyperthyroidism patients and approximately 15 patients who later progressed to ophthalmopathy tested prospective prediction of ophthalmopathy. The approximately 100 discovery patients were divided at random into training and test sets in a 7:3 ratio. Thyroid tissue and blood T-cell repertoires from six Graves' hyperthyroidism patients were also compared in the study. After sampling, hyperthyroidism patients received methimazole starting at 30 mg daily, and ophthalmopathy patients received high-dose intravenous methylprednisolone. The paper reports TCR Vbeta CDR3 sequencing of roughly 140 peripheral blood samples: 40 or so ophthalmopathy, under 85 hyperthyroidism and roughly 17 progressor patients.

In the ophthalmopathy patients, disease was moderately to severely active, with a Clinical Activity Score of 3 or more, a NOSPECS grade of 4 or more, and a duration of less than 3 months. The study excluded patients with uncontrolled infections, other autoimmune diseases, pregnancy or lactation. Diagnoses were based on clinical symptoms, serum thyroxine and TRAb, thyroid ultrasound and orbital computed tomography. PBMCs were separated from under 12 ml of fresh peripheral blood using Ficoll-Paque density gradient centrifugation. Trizol reagent was used to extract total RNA, and RNA quality was then checked on an Agilent 2100 Bioanalyzer. This clonotype has at least ten counts. Its antigen specificity is not known. No qualities accompany the bases; no much larger clone lies one base away. The paper's findings and limits, for the study overall: In cross-validation, a model built on a 13 V-J signature told ophthalmopathy apart from stable hyperthyroidism with 85% to 90% sensitivity and about 81% specificity, and in testing the same model reached 80%/75%. Sample size was not statistically predetermined, and investigators were not blinded to group allocation. Blood samples also contained most of the expanded thyroid clonotypes (frequency above 0.001), which suggests that blood repertoires may reflect thyroid immune responses. In validation, the model predicted progression to ophthalmopathy with roughly 70% sensitivity and around 72% specificity, a median of approximately 6.5 months before onset.

V is trimmed back by 2 bases and J by 0 bases, and the junction contains 7 bases that no gene match accounts for. Looking up the germline V gene (reference sequence) yields CDR1 DFQATT and CDR2 SNEGSKA. The CDR3, from cysteine to phenylalanine, totals 16 residues. The DNA shown is the 48-base CDR3, in frame from base 1. The TCR beta CDR3 regions were amplified from RNA transcripts. The first round of RT-PCR for the TCR CDR3 was performed with the HTBI primer set and the Qiagen OneStep RT-PCR kit. A second multiplex PCR round built the libraries, followed by size selection and purification. Libraries were sequenced paired-end with 100 bp reads on an Illumina HiSeq2000. The source study handled its data this way. SOAPnuke was used to process the raw data, throwing out any read that contained adapters or uncalled bases, had a mean Phred below 15, or lacked an exact constant-primer or identifier match. COPE v1.2.5 was used to merge high-quality paired reads, and clonotypes were defined as unique nucleotide sequences. MiTCR v1.1 was used to align clonotypes to the IMGT TRBV, TRBD and TRBJ reference segments. The analysis included only V-J combinations with a frequency above 0.0001, which together covered 98% to 99.2% of the repertoires. A TCS score was defined as the ratio between F50 (clonal expansion) and ExV (chaos), using BLOSUM62-based TCRdist between CDR3 peptides within each V-J. Welch's t-statistics and random forest reduced around 520 V-J features to about 13, which were used in a naive Bayes classifier (R e1071). Clones were called with MiXCR by TCRdb after fastp trimmed the public reads at Q25, and only in-frame beta chains were retained. Under each unique CDR3 protein, matching rows form one entry showing the most common genes and DNA. TCRdb's processing, not the study's, gives the V and J calls here. In all, the sample holds about 600,000 distinct CDR3 sequences, and about 16% of those were seen once. The ten biggest clones cover 3% to 4% of the sample.

The receptor's source is a woman aged 35 to 49 with Graves' ophthalmopathy. The chain is made from TRBV20-1 and TRBJ2-3; TRBD1 agrees with 8 junctional bases. The material sequenced was blood. CDR3 reads: CSARRDRLPSTDTQYF. The nucleotide sequence reads as follows: TGCAGTGCTAGAAGGGACAGGCTACCTAGCACAGATACGCAGTATTTT.